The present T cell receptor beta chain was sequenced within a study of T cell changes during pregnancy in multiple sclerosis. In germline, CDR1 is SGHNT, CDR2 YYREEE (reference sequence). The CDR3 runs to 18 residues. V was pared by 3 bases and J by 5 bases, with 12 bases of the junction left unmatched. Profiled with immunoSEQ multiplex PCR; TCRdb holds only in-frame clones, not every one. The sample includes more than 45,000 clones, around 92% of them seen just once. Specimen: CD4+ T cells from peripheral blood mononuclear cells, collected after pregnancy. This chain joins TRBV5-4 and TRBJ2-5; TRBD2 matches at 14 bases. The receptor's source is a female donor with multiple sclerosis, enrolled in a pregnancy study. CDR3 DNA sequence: TGTGCCAGCAGCTCCCTAGGACTAGCGGGGGGTGGGGTTGAGACCCAGTACTTC. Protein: CASSSLGLAGGGVETQYF.